The 12 T cell receptor beta chains in this list originate from one sample, sequenced in a study of blood T cell repertoires in COVID-19. Using immunoSEQ multiplex PCR, the repertoire was profiled, and TCRdb retains in-frame clones only, with some absent. The profile shows 150,000 to 200,000 clones, 94% of them singletons. Sequencing was performed on peripheral blood. The receptors were gathered from a man under 40 with COVID-19, enrolled during active disease.

The chain has TRBV5-1 and TRBJ1-2; possible D gene TRBD1, 6 bases. Germline assignment: CDR1 SGHRS and CDR2 YFSETQ. The length of the CDR3 is 13 residues. The V end lost 2 bases, the J end lost 6 bases, and 11 bases lay between the germline ends. As DNA, the CDR3 is TGCGCCAGCAGCTTTGGACAGTTTGATGGCTACACCTTC. It translates to CASSFGQFDGYTF.

The V and J genes are TRBV7-9 and TRBJ1-4, with a weak D call TRBD1 (6 bases). The CDR3 totals 16 residues. Germline values: CDR1 SEHNR, CDR2 FQNEAQ (reference sequence). The V gene lost 3 bases and the J gene lost 8 bases, with 19 bases spanning the gap. CDR3 amino acids: CASSLVYRVDREKLFF. Here the CDR3 DNA reads TGTGCCAGCAGCTTGGTTTACAGGGTTGATCGCGAAAAACTGTTTTTT.

V is TRBV7-6 and J is TRBJ2-5; TRBD1 matches at 9 bases. The length of the CDR3 is 15 residues. CDR1 and CDR2 from the germline V gene are SGHVS and FNYEAQ. V shed 4 bases, J shed 5 bases, and the junction held 8 bases outside the gene matches. For the CDR3, the DNA is TGTGCCAGCAGCTATTGGACAGGGGAGCTCGAGACCCAGTACTTC. Translated: CASSYWTGELETQYF.

The V gene is TRBV27, the J gene TRBJ2-7; TRBD1 matches at 10 bases. The CDR3 consists of 15 residues. V gave up 5 bases and J gave up 0 bases; unmatched junction bases: 4. Germline assignment: CDR1 MNHEY and CDR2 SMNVEV (reference sequence). CDR3 region: CASSPRTGGSYEQYF. The CDR3 nucleotides read TGTGCCAGCAGTCCTAGGACAGGGGGCTCCTACGAGCAGTACTTC.

The chain uses TRBV27 and TRBJ1-2, with a possible D match to TRBD1 (6 bases). The CDR3 length is 13 residues. From germline, CDR1 is MNHEY and CDR2 SMNVEV (reference sequence). V lost 8 bases and J lost 4, with 14 bases in between. DNA of the CDR3: TGTGCCAGCGGTACCAGGGGCATCTATGGCTACACCTTC. It yields the protein CASGTRGIYGYTF.

The CDR3 sequence is CASSLGDRGQNTEAFF. The CDR3 DNA reads TGCGCCAGCAGCTTGGGGGACAGGGGACAGAACACTGAAGCTTTCTTT. The chain links TRBV5-1 to TRBJ1-1; 10 bases match TRBD1. Germline-derived CDR1 and CDR2 are SGHRS and YFSETQ. The CDR3 is 16 residues long. V shed 0 bases and J 1 base; nucleotides not matched to a gene: 3.

The rearrangement joins TRBV3-1 (or the pseudogene TRBV3-2) to TRBJ2-3, with D perhaps matching TRBD2 (5 bases). CDR1 and CDR2 from the germline V gene are LGHDT and YNNKEL (reference sequence). The V gene lost 1 base and the J gene lost 0 bases, with 11 bases spanning the gap. The CDR3 consists of 16 residues. In DNA, the CDR3 is TGTGCCAGCAGCCAAGTGGGGAAGCGGAGCACAGATACGCAGTATTTT. This encodes CASSQVGKRSTDTQYF.

The rearrangement links TRBV27 to TRBJ2-7, with D possibly matching TRBD2 (5 bases). Germline CDR1 is MNHEY and CDR2 is SMNVEV (reference sequence). V was cut by 2 bases and J by 2 bases, with 13 bases left in between. The CDR3 consists of 15 residues. CDR3 amino acids: CASSLAPGSTYEQYF. DNA of the CDR3: TGTGCCAGCAGTTTAGCCCCGGGATCAACCTACGAGCAGTACTTC.

A word on this clone: This specimen includes other DNA sequences encoding the same CDR3. The V call is TRBV11-2, the J call TRBJ2-2; no firm D call. This CDR3 region has 15 residues. The V and J ends lost 0 bases and 0 bases respectively, with 5 bases between them. Germline CDR1 is SGHAT and CDR2 is FQNNGV. The CDR3, as DNA: TGTGCCAGCAGCTTAGACAGGCCGAACACCGGGGAGCTGTTTTTT. Translated, it gives CASSLDRPNTGELFF.

The chain joins TRBV19 to TRBJ1-1, with 7 bases matching TRBD1. Germline trimming cut 6 bases from V and 0 bases from J; bases unmatched to any gene: 1. Germline V gives CDR1 LNHDA, CDR2 SQIVND (reference sequence). This CDR3 region has 13 residues. The CDR3 loop is CASRDRMNTEAFF. The CDR3 nucleotides are TGTGCCAGTAGGGACAGGATGAACACTGAAGCTTTCTTT. Full variable domain (remainder filled in from reference TRBV19 and TRBJ1-1): DGGITQSPKYLFRKEGQNVTLSCEQNLNHDAMYWYRQDPGQGLRLIYYSQIVNDFQKGDIAEGYSVSREKKESFPLTVTSAQKNPTAFYLCASRDRMNTEAFFGQGTRLTVV.

The J gene is TRBJ1-1, the V gene TRBV10-2, with D perhaps TRBD1 (5 bases). Germline V lookup: CDR1 WSHSY, CDR2 SAAADI. This CDR3 is built from 13 residues. Trimming left V 8 bases short and J 1 base short, with 11 bases between. The CDR3 reads CASGQQRNTEAFF. In DNA, the CDR3 is TGCGCCAGCGGACAACAGAGGAACACTGAAGCTTTCTTT.

This sequence joins TRBV2 and TRBJ1-5; tentative D call: TRBD1 (5 bases). Germline values: CDR1 SNHLY, CDR2 FYNNEI. This CDR3 has 12 amino acids. Trimming stripped 8 bases from V and 5 bases from J, with 10 bases between. In nucleotides, the CDR3 is TGTGCCAGCCAGGGAATGGATCAGCCCCAGCATTTT. This translates into CASQGMDQPQHF.